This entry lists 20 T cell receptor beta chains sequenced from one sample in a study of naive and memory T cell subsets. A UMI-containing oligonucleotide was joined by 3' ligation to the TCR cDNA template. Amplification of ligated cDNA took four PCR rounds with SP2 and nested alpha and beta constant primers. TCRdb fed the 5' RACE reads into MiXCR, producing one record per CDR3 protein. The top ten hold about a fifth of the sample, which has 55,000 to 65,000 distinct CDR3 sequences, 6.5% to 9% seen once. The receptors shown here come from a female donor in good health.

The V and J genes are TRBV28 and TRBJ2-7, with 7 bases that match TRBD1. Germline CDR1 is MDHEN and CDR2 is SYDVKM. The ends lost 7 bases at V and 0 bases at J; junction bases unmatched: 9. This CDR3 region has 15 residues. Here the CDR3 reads CASIKPGQSSYEQYF. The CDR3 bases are TGTGCCAGCATAAAACCGGGACAGAGCTCCTACGAGCAGTACTTC.

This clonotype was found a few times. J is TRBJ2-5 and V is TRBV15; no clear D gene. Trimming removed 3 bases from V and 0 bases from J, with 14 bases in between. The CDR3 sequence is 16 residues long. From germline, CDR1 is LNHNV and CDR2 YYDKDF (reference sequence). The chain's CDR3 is CATSRAFGFDQETQYF. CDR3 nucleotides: TGTGCCACCAGCAGGGCCTTCGGGTTCGACCAAGAGACCCAGTACTTC.

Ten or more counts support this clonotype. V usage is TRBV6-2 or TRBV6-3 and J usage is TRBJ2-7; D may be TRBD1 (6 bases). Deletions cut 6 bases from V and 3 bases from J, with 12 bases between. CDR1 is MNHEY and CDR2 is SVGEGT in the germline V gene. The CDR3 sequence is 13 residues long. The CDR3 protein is CASSHDRFYEQYF. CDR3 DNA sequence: TGTGCCAGCAGCCACGACAGGTTCTACGAGCAGTACTTC.

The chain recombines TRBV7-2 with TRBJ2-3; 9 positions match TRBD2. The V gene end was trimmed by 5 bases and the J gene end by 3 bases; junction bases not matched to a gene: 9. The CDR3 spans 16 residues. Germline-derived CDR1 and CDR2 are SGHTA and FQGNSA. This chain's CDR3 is CASSPRGGRWTDTQYF. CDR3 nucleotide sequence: TGTGCCAGCAGCCCGCGGGGGGGGCGATGGACAGATACGCAGTATTTT.

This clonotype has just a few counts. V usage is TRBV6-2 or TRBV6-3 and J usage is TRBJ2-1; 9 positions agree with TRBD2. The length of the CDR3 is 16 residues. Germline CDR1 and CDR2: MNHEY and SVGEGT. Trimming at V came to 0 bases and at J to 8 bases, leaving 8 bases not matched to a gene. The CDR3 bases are TGTGCCAGCAGTTACTCCTTAGCGGGAGCGGAAGATGAGCAGTTCTTC. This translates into CASSYSLAGAEDEQFF.

CDR3 amino acids: CSARQAGNTDTQYF. The CDR3, as DNA: TGCAGTGCTAGGCAAGCGGGGAACACAGATACGCAGTATTTT. This chain uses TRBV20-1 with TRBJ2-3, with TRBD2 matching 7 bases. The CDR3 runs 14 residues. The V segment lost 3 bases and the J segment 2 bases; nucleotides outside the gene matches: 5. CDR1 is DFQATT, CDR2 SNEGSKA, per germline (reference sequence).

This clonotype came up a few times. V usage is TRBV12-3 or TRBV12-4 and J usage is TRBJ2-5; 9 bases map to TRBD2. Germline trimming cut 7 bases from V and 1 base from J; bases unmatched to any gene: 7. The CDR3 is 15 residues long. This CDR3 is CASNPTSGRQETQYF. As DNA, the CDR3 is TGTGCCAGCAATCCGACTAGCGGACGCCAAGAGACCCAGTACTTC.

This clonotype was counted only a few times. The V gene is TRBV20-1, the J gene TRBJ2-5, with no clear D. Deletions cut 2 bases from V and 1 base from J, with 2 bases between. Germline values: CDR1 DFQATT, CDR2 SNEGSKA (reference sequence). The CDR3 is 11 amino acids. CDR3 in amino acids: CSARPQETQYF. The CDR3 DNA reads TGCAGTGCTAGACCCCAAGAGACCCAGTACTTC.

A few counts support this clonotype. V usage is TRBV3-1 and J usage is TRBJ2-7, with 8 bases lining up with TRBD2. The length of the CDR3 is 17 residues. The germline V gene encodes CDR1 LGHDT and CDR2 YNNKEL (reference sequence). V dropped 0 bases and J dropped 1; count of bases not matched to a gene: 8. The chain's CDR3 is CASSQDRSGRRSYEQYF. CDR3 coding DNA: TGTGCCAGCAGCCAAGATCGAAGCGGGAGACGATCCTACGAGCAGTACTTC.

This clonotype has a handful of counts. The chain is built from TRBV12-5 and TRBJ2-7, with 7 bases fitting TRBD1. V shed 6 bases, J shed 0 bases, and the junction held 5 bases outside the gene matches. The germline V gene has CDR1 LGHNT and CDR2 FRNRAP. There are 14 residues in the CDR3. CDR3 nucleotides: TGTGCTAGTGGAAGACAGGGTAGCTCCTACGAGCAGTACTTC. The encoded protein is CASGRQGSSYEQYF.

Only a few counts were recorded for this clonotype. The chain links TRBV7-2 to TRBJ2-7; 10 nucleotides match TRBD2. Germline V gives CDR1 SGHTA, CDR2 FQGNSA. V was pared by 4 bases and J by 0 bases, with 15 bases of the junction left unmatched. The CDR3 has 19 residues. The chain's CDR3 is CASSSPGGLAGGGSYEQYF. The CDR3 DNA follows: TGTGCCAGCAGCTCTCCGGGGGGGTTAGCGGGAGGAGGCTCCTACGAGCAGTACTTC.

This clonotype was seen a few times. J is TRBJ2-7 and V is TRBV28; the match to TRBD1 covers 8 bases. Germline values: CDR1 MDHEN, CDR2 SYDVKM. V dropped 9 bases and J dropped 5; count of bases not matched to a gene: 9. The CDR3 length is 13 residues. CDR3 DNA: TGTGCCAGTTGCGGACAGGGTGAGGACGAGCAGTACTTC. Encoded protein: CASCGQGEDEQYF.

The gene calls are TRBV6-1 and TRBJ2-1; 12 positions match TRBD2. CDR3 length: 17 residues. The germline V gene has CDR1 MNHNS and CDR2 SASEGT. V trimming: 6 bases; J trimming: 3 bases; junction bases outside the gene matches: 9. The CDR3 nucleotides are TGTGCCAGCAGCCCCGGGACTAGCGGGCGTAACTACAATGAGCAGTTCTTC. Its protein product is CASSPGTSGRNYNEQFF.

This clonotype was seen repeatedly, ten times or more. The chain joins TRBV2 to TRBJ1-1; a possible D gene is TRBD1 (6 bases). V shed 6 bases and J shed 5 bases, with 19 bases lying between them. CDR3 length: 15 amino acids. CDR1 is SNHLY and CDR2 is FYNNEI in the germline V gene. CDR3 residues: CASRKLEQGSTEAFF. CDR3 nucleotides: TGTGCCAGCAGGAAACTAGAACAGGGCTCTACTGAAGCTTTCTTT.

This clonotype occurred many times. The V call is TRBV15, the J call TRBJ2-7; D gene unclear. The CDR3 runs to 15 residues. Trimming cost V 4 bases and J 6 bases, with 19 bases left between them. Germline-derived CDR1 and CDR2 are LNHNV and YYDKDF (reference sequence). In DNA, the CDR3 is TGTGCCACCAGCAATGGTCGATCCGATGTGGGCGAGCAGTACTTC. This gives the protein CATSNGRSDVGEQYF.

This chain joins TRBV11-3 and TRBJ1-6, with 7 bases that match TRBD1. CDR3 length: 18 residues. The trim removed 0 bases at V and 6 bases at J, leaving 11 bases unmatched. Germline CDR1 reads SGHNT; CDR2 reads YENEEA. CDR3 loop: CASSLDQGGTFGNSPLHF. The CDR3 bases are TGTGCCAGCAGCTTAGATCAGGGGGGGACTTTTGGTAATTCACCCCTCCACTTT. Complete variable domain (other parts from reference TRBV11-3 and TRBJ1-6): EAGVVQSPRYKIIEKKQPVAFWCNPISGHNTLYWYLQNLGQGPELLIRYENEEAVDDSQLPKDRFSAERLKGVDSTLKIQPAELGDSAVYLCASSLDQGGTFGNSPLHFGNGTRLTVT.

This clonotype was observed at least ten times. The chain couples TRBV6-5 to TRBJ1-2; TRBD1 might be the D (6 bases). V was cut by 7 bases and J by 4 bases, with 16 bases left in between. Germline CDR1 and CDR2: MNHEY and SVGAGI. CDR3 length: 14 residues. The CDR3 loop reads CASTSTGFSYGYTF. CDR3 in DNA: TGTGCCAGCACCTCTACAGGGTTCAGCTATGGCTACACCTTC.

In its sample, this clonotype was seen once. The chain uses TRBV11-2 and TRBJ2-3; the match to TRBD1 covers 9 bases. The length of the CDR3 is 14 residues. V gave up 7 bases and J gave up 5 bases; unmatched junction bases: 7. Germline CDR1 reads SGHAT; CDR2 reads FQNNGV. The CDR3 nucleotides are TGTGCCAGCACCTCCGACAGGGGGAAAGATACGCAGTATTTT. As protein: CASTSDRGKDTQYF.

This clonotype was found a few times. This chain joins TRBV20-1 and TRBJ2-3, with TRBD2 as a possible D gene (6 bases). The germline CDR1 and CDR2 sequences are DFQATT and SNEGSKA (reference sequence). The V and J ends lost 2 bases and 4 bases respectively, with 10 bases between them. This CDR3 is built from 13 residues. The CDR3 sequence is CSARYGGADTQYF. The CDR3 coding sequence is TGCAGTGCTAGATACGGAGGGGCAGATACGCAGTATTTT.

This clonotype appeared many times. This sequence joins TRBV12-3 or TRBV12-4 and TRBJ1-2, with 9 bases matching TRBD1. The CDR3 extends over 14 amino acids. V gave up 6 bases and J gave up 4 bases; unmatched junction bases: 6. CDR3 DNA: TGTGCCAGCAGAGAACAGGGGGCAGGCTATGGCTACACCTTC. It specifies CASREQGAGYGYTF.